This T cell receptor beta chain was sequenced during a study of technical replicates of blood from a handful of donors. Germline assignment: CDR1 MNHNY and CDR2 SVGAGI (reference sequence). The CDR3 has 16 residues. Trimming cost V 7 bases and J 1 base; bases outside gene matches: 6. The method was immunoSEQ multiplex PCR; TCRdb's version includes in-frame clones alone and lacks a portion of them. The sample shows about 68,000 clones, under 98% of them seen only once. Sequenced: T cells isolated from PBMCs. The source of this sequence is a human donor in good health. This rearrangement joins TRBV6-6 to TRBJ1-4, with 10 bases lining up with TRBD1. Here the CDR3 DNA reads TGTGCCAGCAACGGACAGGGGGAGGGAACTAATGAAAAACTGTTTTTT. Translation: CASNGQGEGTNEKLFF.